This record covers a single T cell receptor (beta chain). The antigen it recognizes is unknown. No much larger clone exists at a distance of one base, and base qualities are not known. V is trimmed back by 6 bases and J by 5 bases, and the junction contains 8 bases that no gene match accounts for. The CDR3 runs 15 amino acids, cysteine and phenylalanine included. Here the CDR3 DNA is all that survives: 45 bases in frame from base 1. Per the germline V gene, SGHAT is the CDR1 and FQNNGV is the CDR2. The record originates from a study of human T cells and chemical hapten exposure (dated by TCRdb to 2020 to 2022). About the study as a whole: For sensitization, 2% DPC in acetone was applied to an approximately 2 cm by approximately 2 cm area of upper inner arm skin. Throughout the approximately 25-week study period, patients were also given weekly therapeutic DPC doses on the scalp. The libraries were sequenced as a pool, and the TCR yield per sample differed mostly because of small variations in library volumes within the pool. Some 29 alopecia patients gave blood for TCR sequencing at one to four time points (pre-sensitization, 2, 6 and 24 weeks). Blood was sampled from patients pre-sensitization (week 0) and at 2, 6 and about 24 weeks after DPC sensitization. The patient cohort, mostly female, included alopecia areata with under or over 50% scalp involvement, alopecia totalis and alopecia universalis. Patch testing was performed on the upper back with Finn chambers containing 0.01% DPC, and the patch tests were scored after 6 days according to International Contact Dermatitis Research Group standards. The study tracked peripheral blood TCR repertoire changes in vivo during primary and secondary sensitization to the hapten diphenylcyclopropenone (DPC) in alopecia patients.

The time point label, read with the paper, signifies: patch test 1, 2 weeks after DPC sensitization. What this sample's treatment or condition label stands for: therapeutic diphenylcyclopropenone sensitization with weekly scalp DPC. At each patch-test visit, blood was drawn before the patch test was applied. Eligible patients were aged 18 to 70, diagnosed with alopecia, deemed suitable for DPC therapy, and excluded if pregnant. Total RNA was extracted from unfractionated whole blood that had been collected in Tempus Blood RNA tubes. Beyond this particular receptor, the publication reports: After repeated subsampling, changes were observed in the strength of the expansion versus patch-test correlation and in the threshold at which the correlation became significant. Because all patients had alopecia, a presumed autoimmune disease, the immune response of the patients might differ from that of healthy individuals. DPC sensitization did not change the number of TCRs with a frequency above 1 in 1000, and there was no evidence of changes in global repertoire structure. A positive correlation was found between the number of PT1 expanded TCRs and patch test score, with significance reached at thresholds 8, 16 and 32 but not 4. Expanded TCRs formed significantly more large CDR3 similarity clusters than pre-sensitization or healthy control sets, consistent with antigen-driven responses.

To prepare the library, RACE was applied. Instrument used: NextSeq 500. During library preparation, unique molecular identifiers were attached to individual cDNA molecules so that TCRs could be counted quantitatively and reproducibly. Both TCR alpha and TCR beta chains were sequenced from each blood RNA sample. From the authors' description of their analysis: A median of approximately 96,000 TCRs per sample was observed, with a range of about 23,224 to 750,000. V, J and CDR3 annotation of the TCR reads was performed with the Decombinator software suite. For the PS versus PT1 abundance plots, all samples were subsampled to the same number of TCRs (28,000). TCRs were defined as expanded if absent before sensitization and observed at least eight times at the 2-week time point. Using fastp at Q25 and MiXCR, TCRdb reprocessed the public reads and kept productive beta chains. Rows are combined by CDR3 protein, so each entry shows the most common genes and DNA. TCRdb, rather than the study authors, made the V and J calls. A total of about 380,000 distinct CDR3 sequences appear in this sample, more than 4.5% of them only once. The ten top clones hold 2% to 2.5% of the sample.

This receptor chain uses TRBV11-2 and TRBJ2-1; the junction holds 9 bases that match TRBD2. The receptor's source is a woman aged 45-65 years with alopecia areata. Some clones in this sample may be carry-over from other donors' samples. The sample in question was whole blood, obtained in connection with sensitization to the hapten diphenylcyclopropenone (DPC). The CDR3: CASSRGRAADNEQFF. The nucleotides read TGTGCCAGCAGTCGCGGGAGGGCCGCGGACAATGAGCAGTTCTTC.